This passage covers 29 T cell receptor beta chains from one sample sequenced in a study of T cell changes during pregnancy in multiple sclerosis. Here immunoSEQ multiplex PCR was the method, and the copy in TCRdb shows in-frame clones only, minus some. The sample lists about 28,000 clones, approximately 86% seen once, with roughly 0.72% in the top ten. The sample was CD4+ T cells from peripheral blood mononuclear cells, taken in the first trimester of pregnancy. These receptors were obtained from a female donor in good health, enrolled as a control in a pregnancy study.

V gene TRBV4-2 combines with J gene TRBJ2-7; TRBD1 aligns across 7 bases. Trimming cost V 1 base and J 0 bases; bases outside gene matches: 6. CDR1 LGHNA and CDR2 YNFKEQ come from the germline V gene. CDR3 length: 16 amino acids. Written as DNA, the CDR3 is TGTGCCAGCAGCCAAGTTAGCAGGGACAGCTCCTACGAGCAGTACTTC. Translating gives CASSQVSRDSSYEQYF.

This clone was counted once. The V gene is TRBV6-5, the J gene TRBJ2-7; 12 bases agree with TRBD2. In germline, CDR1 is MNHEY, CDR2 SVGAGI. With V trimmed by 6 bases and J by 6 bases, 9 bases remained unmatched. The CDR3 is 15 amino acids. The CDR3 DNA reads as TGTGCCAGCAGACAGGGACTAGCGGGTTTCAGCGAGCAGTACTTC. This gives the protein CASRQGLAGFSEQYF.

The CDR3: CSVVRDYEQYF. The CDR3 DNA reads TGCAGCGTTGTCCGGGACTACGAGCAGTACTTC. This chain links TRBV29-1 with TRBJ2-7, with D tentatively TRBD2 (5 bases). V was shortened by 4 bases and J by 3 bases, with 7 bases between the two germline ends. CDR1 and CDR2 from the germline V gene are SQVTM and ANQGSEA. The CDR3 has 11 residues.

This chain uses TRBV7-2 with TRBJ1-3; D remains ambiguous. This CDR3 is 17 amino acids long. Looked up from germline, CDR1 is SGHTA and CDR2 is FQGNSA. V was clipped by 2 bases and J by 2 bases, with 16 bases between them. CDR3 coding DNA: TGTGCCAGCAGCTTATCAGCGCTGGTGGGTACTGGAAACACCATATATTTT. Translation gives CASSLSALVGTGNTIYF.

This chain connects TRBV11-3 to TRBJ1-2, with 7 bases fitting TRBD1. The CDR3 is 15 residues long. The germline V gene encodes CDR1 SGHNT and CDR2 YENEEA. The V gene end was trimmed by 4 bases and the J gene end by 6 bases; junction bases not matched to a gene: 11. The CDR3 DNA is TGTGCCAGCAGCTCCCCAGGGCGAGGGGGCCATGGCTACACCTTC. Its translation is CASSSPGRGGHGYTF.

This sequence joins TRBV7-3 and TRBJ2-3; D is possibly TRBD1 (6 bases). Germline CDR1 SGHTA, CDR2 FQGTGA. Trimming stripped 7 bases from V and 1 base from J, with 12 bases between. This CDR3 has 14 amino acids. The CDR3 loop reads CASNTGLGTDTQYF. The CDR3 region has the DNA TGTGCCAGCAACACAGGGTTGGGCACAGATACGCAGTATTTT. The variable domain in full, completed from reference TRBV7-3 and TRBJ2-3, reads GAGVSQTPSNKVTEKGKYVELRCDPISGHTALYWYRQSLGQGPEFLIYFQGTGAADDSGLPNDRFFAVRPEGSVSTLKIQRTERGDSAVYLCASNTGLGTDTQYFGPGTRLTVL.

V is TRBV10-3 and J is TRBJ2-1; possibly TRBD2 for D (6 bases). The CDR3 is 16 amino acids. Germline V CDR1 and CDR2: ENHRY, SYGVKD. Trimming pared 6 bases from V and 4 bases from J, leaving 19 bases between. For the CDR3, the DNA is TGTGCCATCAGCCCAGTGGGGGGACGGGGGTACAATGAGCAGTTCTTC. Protein product: CAISPVGGRGYNEQFF.

This chain uses TRBV6-6 with TRBJ1-4; D is undetermined. The CDR3 runs to 14 residues. CDR1 and CDR2 (germline): MNHNY, SVGAGI (reference sequence). Between the trimmed V and J ends, which lost 5 bases and 8 bases, there was a span of 15 bases. CDR3 nucleotide sequence: TGTGCCAGCAGTCTTGAAAGACGAGGAGAAAAACTGTTTTTT. It specifies CASSLERRGEKLFF.

The gene calls are TRBV5-8 and TRBJ2-5; 8 bases are a match to TRBD1. V lost 4 bases and J lost 6; bases outside the gene matches: 5. The CDR3 runs to 13 residues. Germline-derived CDR1 and CDR2 are SGHTS and YDEGEE. The CDR3 DNA reads TGTGCCAGCAGCCCGGACAGGGTTAAGACCCAGTACTTC. Protein: CASSPDRVKTQYF.

This clone is labeled as medium-sized. V usage is TRBV7-6 and J usage is TRBJ1-3; tentatively, D is TRBD1 (5 bases). This CDR3 is built from 14 residues. CDR1 and CDR2 (germline): SGHVS, FNYEAQ. V lost 3 bases, J lost 3 bases, and 9 bases lay in between. The CDR3 DNA reads as TGTGCCAGCAGCTTGCAGGGCATTGGAAACACCATATATTTT. Translating gives CASSLQGIGNTIYF.

This chain uses TRBV5-1 with TRBJ2-1, with TRBD1 identical over 7 bases. CDR3 length equals 16 residues. Germline V gives CDR1 SGHRS, CDR2 YFSETQ. J was trimmed by 9 bases and V by 1 base; bases with no gene match: 13. The CDR3 protein is CASSLTTGSRGSEQFF. For the CDR3, the DNA is TGCGCCAGCAGCTTGACGACAGGGAGCAGAGGGAGTGAGCAGTTCTTC.

In its sample, this clone was seen a few times. V and J are TRBV28 and TRBJ1-5, with TRBD1 as a possible D gene (5 bases). The V and J ends lost 6 bases and 4 bases respectively, with 13 bases between them. This CDR3 has 14 residues. The V gene's germline CDR1 is MDHEN and CDR2 SYDVKM. The CDR3: CASRRDGLNQPQHF. DNA of the CDR3: TGTGCCAGCAGGCGGGACGGTCTAAATCAGCCCCAGCATTTT. The full variable domain, with the rest looked up from reference TRBV28 and TRBJ1-5, is DVKVTQSSRYLVKRTGEKVFLECVQDMDHENMFWYRQDPGLGLRLIYFSYDVKMKEKGDIPEGYSVSREKKERFSLILESASTNQTSMYLCASRRDGLNQPQHFGDGTRLSIL.

J is TRBJ2-1 and V is TRBV5-6; 11 nucleotides match TRBD2. V shed 4 bases and J 4 bases; nucleotides not matched to a gene: 7. The CDR3 runs 16 residues. Germline V gene lookup returns CDR1 SGHDT and CDR2 YYEEEE. CDR3 bases: TGTGCCAGCAGCCAGTCACTAGCGGGGGAGTACAATGAGCAGTTCTTC. Amino acids: CASSQSLAGEYNEQFF.

The chain links TRBV11-3 to TRBJ1-4; a weak D match, TRBD1 (5 bases). This CDR3 comprises 18 residues. Germline CDR1 and CDR2: SGHNT and YENEEA. Trimming shortened V by 4 bases and J by 2 bases, and 20 bases separated the two germline ends. CDR3 protein: CASSSSRWGERTNEKLFF. The CDR3 DNA follows: TGTGCCAGCAGCTCCTCTCGCTGGGGGGAGAGGACTAATGAAAAACTGTTTTTT.

The CDR3 spells CASSPQGGGNQPQHF. DNA of the CDR3: TGTGCCAGCAGCCCTCAGGGAGGGGGCAATCAGCCCCAGCATTTT. The chain joins TRBV9 to TRBJ1-5; perhaps TRBD1 as D (5 bases). In germline, CDR1 is SGDLS, CDR2 YYNGEE. This CDR3 has 15 residues. V gave up 4 bases and J gave up 2 bases, with 13 bases separating them.

This clone was observed a single time. The V call is TRBV30, the J call TRBJ2-1; no reliable D call. Germline-derived CDR1 and CDR2 are GTSNPN and SVGIG (reference sequence). V shed 3 bases and J shed 5 bases, with 14 bases lying between them. This CDR3 spans 14 amino acids. The CDR3: CAWRVRGQHNEQFF. The CDR3 DNA is TGTGCCTGGAGGGTTAGAGGCCAACACAATGAGCAGTTCTTC.

The V gene is TRBV11-3, the J gene TRBJ2-7, with D tentatively TRBD1 (5 bases). Trimming cost V 3 bases and J 6 bases, with 12 bases left between them. The CDR3 contains 13 residues. Germline loops: CDR1 SGHNT, CDR2 YENEEA. This CDR3 reads CASSFRAQAEQYF. CDR3 coding DNA: TGTGCCAGCAGCTTCAGGGCTCAGGCCGAGCAGTACTTC.

The rearrangement joins TRBV7-9 to TRBJ1-2, with D possibly being TRBD1 (6 bases). The V end lost 5 bases, the J end lost 2 bases, and 12 bases lay between the germline ends. Germline CDR1 and CDR2: SEHNR and FQNEAQ (reference sequence). The CDR3 is 14 amino acids. As DNA, the CDR3 is TGTGCCAGCAGCCTCCGGGGGGCGAACTATGGCTACACCTTC. Amino acids: CASSLRGANYGYTF.

The rearrangement uses TRBV6-5 and TRBJ1-1; a possible D gene is TRBD1 (5 bases). Trimming removed 5 bases at V and 0 bases at J, with 10 bases between. This CDR3 is 14 amino acids long. Germline values: CDR1 MNHEY, CDR2 SVGAGI. The CDR3 DNA reads TGTGCCAGCAGTAGACAGAATATGAACACTGAAGCTTTCTTT. Translating it yields CASSRQNMNTEAFF.

The rearrangement links TRBV6-6 to TRBJ1-5, with 11 nucleotides matching TRBD1. There are 16 residues in the CDR3. In germline, CDR1 is MNHNY, CDR2 SVGAGI (reference sequence). The J segment lost 7 bases and the V segment lost 5 bases, leaving 10 bases of the junction unmatched. The CDR3 DNA reads as TGTGCCAGCAGTCCCGGACAGGGGGCGACTCGGCAGCCCCAGCATTTT. Its translation: CASSPGQGATRQPQHF.

V is TRBV19 and J is TRBJ1-2, with D maybe TRBD1 (5 bases). Trimming took 8 bases from V and 10 from J, leaving 20 bases between them. The CDR3 sequence is 13 residues long. The germline gives CDR1 LNHDA, CDR2 SQIVND (reference sequence). This CDR3 reads CASGGGAGWVYTF. The CDR3 nucleotides are TGTGCCAGTGGGGGGGGAGCCGGATGGGTCTACACCTTC. Supplemented by reference TRBV19 and TRBJ1-2, the full variable domain reads DGGITQSPKYLFRKEGQNVTLSCEQNLNHDAMYWYRQDPGQGLRLIYYSQIVNDFQKGDIAEGYSVSREKKESFPLTVTSAQKNPTAFYLCASGGGAGWVYTFGSGTRLTVV.

This rearrangement joins TRBV7-2 to TRBJ1-6, with 9 nucleotides matching TRBD1. Losses at the gene ends were 5 bases for V and 6 bases for J; bases not matched to a gene: 8. Germline V gene lookup returns CDR1 SGHTA and CDR2 FQGNSA. The CDR3 runs 16 residues. The CDR3 is CASSPSRDRANSPLHF. DNA for the CDR3: TGTGCCAGCAGCCCTAGCCGGGACAGGGCTAATTCACCCCTCCACTTT.

V and J are TRBV21-1 and TRBJ2-1; TRBD2 reflects the table's D call only, with no check against the DNA. TRBV21-1 is annotated as a pseudogene. The CDR3 runs 16 residues. The CDR3 spells CASSKAQRGGYNEQFF. In nucleotides, the CDR3 is TGTGCCAGCAGCAAAGCGCAGCGGGGGGGCTACAATGAGCAGTTCTTC.

The rearrangement joins TRBV19 to TRBJ1-2, with 10 positions matching TRBD1. CDR3 length: 13 amino acids. The germline CDR1 and CDR2 sequences are LNHDA and SQIVND (reference sequence). J gave up 8 bases and V 4 bases, and 4 bases lay outside the gene matches. The CDR3 is CASSRQGAGGYTF. The CDR3 nucleotides are TGTGCCAGTAGTAGACAGGGGGCTGGAGGCTACACCTTC.

This clone was recorded only once. This sequence joins TRBV7-3 and TRBJ2-5; a weak D match, TRBD2 (7 bases). With 1 base removed from V and 1 base from J, the gap between germline ends came to 13 bases. The CDR3 covers 16 residues. In germline, CDR1 is SGHTA, CDR2 FQGTGA. CDR3 region: CASSLRGGASQETQYF. The CDR3 DNA is TGTGCCAGCAGCTTAAGAGGGGGGGCGTCCCAAGAGACCCAGTACTTC.

V usage is TRBV7-2 and J usage is TRBJ1-4, with TRBD1 identical over 7 bases. Trimming cost V 5 bases and J 0 bases; bases outside gene matches: 6. The germline CDR1 and CDR2 sequences are SGHTA and FQGNSA. The CDR3 has 16 residues. The CDR3 region is CASSVRTGATNEKLFF. CDR3 sequence (DNA): TGTGCCAGCAGCGTTAGAACAGGGGCAACTAATGAAAAACTGTTTTTT.

The chain is built from TRBV7-9 and TRBJ2-3; 8 bases are shared with TRBD2. The trim removed 5 bases at V and 0 bases at J, leaving 7 bases unmatched. The CDR3 has 16 residues. The germline gives CDR1 SEHNR, CDR2 FQNEAQ (reference sequence). The CDR3 loop is CASSALSGVSTDTQYF. CDR3 in DNA: TGTGCCAGCAGCGCCCTTAGCGGGGTAAGCACAGATACGCAGTATTTT.

This clone was found a few times. The chain carries TRBV5-4 and TRBJ2-7, with 7 bases identical to TRBD1. With V trimmed by 4 bases and J by 2 bases, 9 bases remained unmatched. The CDR3 consists of 15 residues. CDR1 is SGHNT, CDR2 YYREEE, per germline (reference sequence). The CDR3: CASSQPSQGAYEQYF. CDR3 bases: TGTGCCAGCAGCCAACCTTCGCAGGGGGCCTACGAGCAGTACTTC.

V is TRBV11-3 and J is TRBJ2-7; D gene uncertain. The CDR3 spans 11 residues. V lost 2 bases and J lost 5, with 4 bases in between. The germline gives CDR1 SGHNT, CDR2 YENEEA. CDR3 region: CASSLLDEQYF. The CDR3, as DNA: TGTGCCAGCAGCTTATTAGACGAGCAGTACTTC.